This T cell receptor (beta chain) was obtained from a study of T cells in localized non-small cell lung cancer. TCRdb's table, derived via immunoSEQ multiplex PCR, lists solely in-frame clones and lacks some. The sample consists of approximately 45,000 clones, around 83% of them appearing once. The CDR3 runs 16 residues. V lost 6 bases, J lost 9 bases, and 18 bases stayed unmatched. Germline lookup yields CDR1 LNHDA and CDR2 SQIVND (reference sequence). The chain joins TRBV19 to TRBJ2-7; 9 nucleotides line up with TRBD1. This clonotype was sampled from a man aged 40 to 70 with stage II lung adenocarcinoma. The specimen comprised PBMCs, sampled before any cancer treatment. The CDR3 spells CASSSTGTGFSTRQYF. CDR3 in DNA: TGTGCCAGTAGCTCTACCGGGACAGGGTTCTCTACGAGGCAGTACTTC. Drawing the rest from reference TRBV19 and TRBJ2-7, the complete variable domain is DGGITQSPKYLFRKEGQNVTLSCEQNLNHDAMYWYRQDPGQGLRLIYYSQIVNDFQKGDIAEGYSVSREKKESFPLTVTSAQKNPTAFYLCASSSTGTGFSTRQYFGPGTRLTVT.